The 15 T cell receptor beta chains below all came from one sample that was sequenced in a study of graft-versus-host responses after intestinal transplantation. The table came from immunoSEQ multiplex PCR; TCRdb's copy has only in-frame clones and leaves some out. Here the sample spans around 18,000 clones, around 93% being singletons. Source: PBMCs, taken 23 days after intestinal transplant. The receptor source for this set is a human patient who received an intestinal transplant, so some T cells may come from the graft donor.

The chain couples TRBV27 to TRBJ2-1, with a weak D call TRBD2 (5 bases). CDR1 and CDR2 from the germline V gene are MNHEY and SMNVEV (reference sequence). This CDR3 contains 13 residues. Trimming removed 4 bases from V and 8 bases from J, with 12 bases in between. The CDR3 region is CASSWALSDEQFF. The CDR3 DNA sequence: TGTGCCAGCAGTTGGGCCCTTAGCGATGAGCAGTTCTTC.

V is TRBV14 and J is TRBJ1-6; possible D gene TRBD1, 5 bases. The germline V gene encodes CDR1 SGHDN and CDR2 FVKESK. V dropped 6 bases and J dropped 14 bases, with 14 bases sitting between them. This CDR3 has 12 amino acids. The CDR3 sequence is CASSPDWTSLHF. The CDR3 bases are TGTGCCAGCAGTCCCGATTGGACATCCCTCCACTTT.

The chain combines TRBV7-3 with TRBJ2-1; D gene unclear. V was shortened by 0 bases and J by 8 bases, with 11 bases between the two germline ends. Germline V gene data show CDR1 as SGHTA and CDR2 as FQGTGA. The CDR3 contains 14 residues. The CDR3 here is CASSLTATLDEQFF. CDR3 sequence (DNA): TGTGCCAGCAGCTTAACTGCTACATTGGATGAGCAGTTCTTC. The full variable domain, completed using reference TRBV7-3 and TRBJ2-1, is GAGVSQTPSNKVTEKGKYVELRCDPISGHTALYWYRQSLGQGPEFLIYFQGTGAADDSGLPNDRFFAVRPEGSVSTLKIQRTERGDSAVYLCASSLTATLDEQFFGPGTRLTVL.

The chain is built from TRBV15 and TRBJ2-1, with 13 bases aligning to TRBD2. CDR1 is LNHNV and CDR2 is YYDKDF in the germline V gene (reference sequence). V was pared by 2 bases and J by 6 bases, with 4 bases of the junction left unmatched. There are 16 residues in the CDR3. CDR3 in amino acids: CATSRQTSGRSNEQFF. In nucleotides, the CDR3 is TGTGCCACCAGCAGACAGACTAGCGGGAGGAGCAATGAGCAGTTCTTC.

The CDR3 spells CASSGGRDRGPTNEKLFF. The CDR3, as DNA: TGTGCCAGCAGCGGGGGCAGGGACAGGGGCCCAACTAATGAAAAACTGTTTTTT. The chain is built from TRBV5-7 and TRBJ1-4; 10 bases fit TRBD1. TRBV5-7 is treated as an ORF (open reading frame) with a function not yet certain. V trimming: 4 bases; J trimming: 0 bases; junction bases outside the gene matches: 9. The CDR3 has 18 amino acids.

This clone was seen just once. This chain uses TRBV18 with TRBJ2-6; 15 bases are a match to TRBD2. This CDR3 contains 21 residues. The germline CDR1 and CDR2 sequences are KGHSH and LQKENI. The V and J ends lost 3 bases and 0 bases, in that order; junction bases with no gene match: 9. In DNA form, the CDR3 reads TGTGCCAGCTCACCCTATTGGACTAGCGGGAGGGCCCGCTCTGGGGCCAACGTCCTGACTTTC. Its translation: CASSPYWTSGRARSGANVLTF.

This clone appeared once. The gene calls are TRBV28 and TRBJ2-3; TRBD2 matches at 8 bases. CDR1 and CDR2 from the germline V gene are MDHEN and SYDVKM. V shed 6 bases and J 0 bases; nucleotides not matched to a gene: 5. The CDR3 has 15 residues. DNA of the CDR3: TGTGCCAGCAGCCAACTAGCGGTTAGCACAGATACGCAGTATTTT. Translating gives CASSQLAVSTDTQYF.

This chain links TRBV7-2 with TRBJ2-7; no definite D call. Trimming took off 0 bases at V and 2 bases at J, with 5 bases between the two ends. Germline assignment: CDR1 SGHTA and CDR2 FQGNSA. This CDR3 region has 13 residues. The CDR3 nucleotides are TGTGCCAGCAGCTTAGCGGGGACCTACGAGCAGTACTTC. This translates into CASSLAGTYEQYF.

This clone has a handful of counts. V gene TRBV12-2 combines with J gene TRBJ2-2; TRBD2 is taken as the D call from the table, unchecked against the DNA. TRBV12-2 is flagged as a pseudogene. The CDR3 is made up of 17 amino acids. DNA for the CDR3: TGTGCAAGTCGCTTAGCGTGCCTAGCGGTGAACACCGGGGAGCTGTTTTTT. Translating it yields CASRLACLAVNTGELFF.

Points on this clone: Compared with germline, one end of the junction differs, possibly owing to a read error. The V gene is TRBV5-4, the J gene TRBJ2-1; either TRBD1 or TRBD2 may fit D (5 bases each). Looked up from germline, CDR1 is SGHNT and CDR2 is YYREEE (reference sequence). The CDR3 has 14 residues. In DNA, the CDR3 is TGTGCCAGCAGCACCCGGGGCTCCTTCAATGAGCAGTTCTTC. It yields the protein CASSTRGSFNEQFF.

The rearrangement uses TRBV5-5 and TRBJ2-1; the match to TRBD1 covers 9 bases. Germline loops: CDR1 SGHKS, CDR2 YYEKEE (reference sequence). Unmatched junction bases numbered 7, after V lost 1 base and J lost 8 bases. There are 15 residues in the CDR3. The CDR3 DNA reads TGTGCCAGCAGCTTGTGGGGACAGGGAGGAGATGAGCAGTTCTTC. Translated, it gives CASSLWGQGGDEQFF.

The chain has TRBV27 and TRBJ1-2, with D possibly TRBD1 on 6 matching bases. The CDR3 is 11 amino acids. Germline CDR1 is MNHEY and CDR2 is SMNVEV (reference sequence). V was pared by 8 bases and J by 5 bases, with 9 bases between. CDR3 sequence reads: CASQGSYGYTF. The CDR3 bases are TGTGCCAGCCAGGGGAGTTATGGCTACACCTTC.

This chain connects TRBV4-1 to TRBJ2-7; 10 bases fit TRBD1. The V gene's germline CDR1 is MGHRA and CDR2 YSYEKL. The V segment lost 5 bases and the J segment 7 bases; nucleotides outside the gene matches: 11. This CDR3 region has 15 residues. The CDR3 region has the DNA TGCGCCAGCAGCAAATCCGGGACAGGGGTTAGTGAGCAGTACTTC. Protein sequence: CASSKSGTGVSEQYF.

This chain links TRBV9 with TRBJ2-7; D is ambiguous. The CDR3 has 15 residues. Trimming removed 4 bases at V and 3 bases at J, with 17 bases between. CDR1 is SGDLS and CDR2 is YYNGEE in the germline V gene. CDR3 in amino acids: CASSQGPPDDYEQYF. DNA of the CDR3: TGTGCCAGCAGCCAAGGTCCACCCGACGACTACGAGCAGTACTTC.

The CDR3 DNA sequence: TGTGCCAGCATCAAGGGGTCAGGTTGGGACAATGAGCAGTTCTTC. Protein product: CASIKGSGWDNEQFF. The V call is TRBV27, the J call TRBJ2-1; tentatively, D is TRBD1 (5 bases). The V and J ends lost 7 bases and 5 bases respectively, with 18 bases between them. Germline CDR1 reads MNHEY; CDR2 reads SMNVEV (reference sequence). This CDR3 is 15 amino acids long.